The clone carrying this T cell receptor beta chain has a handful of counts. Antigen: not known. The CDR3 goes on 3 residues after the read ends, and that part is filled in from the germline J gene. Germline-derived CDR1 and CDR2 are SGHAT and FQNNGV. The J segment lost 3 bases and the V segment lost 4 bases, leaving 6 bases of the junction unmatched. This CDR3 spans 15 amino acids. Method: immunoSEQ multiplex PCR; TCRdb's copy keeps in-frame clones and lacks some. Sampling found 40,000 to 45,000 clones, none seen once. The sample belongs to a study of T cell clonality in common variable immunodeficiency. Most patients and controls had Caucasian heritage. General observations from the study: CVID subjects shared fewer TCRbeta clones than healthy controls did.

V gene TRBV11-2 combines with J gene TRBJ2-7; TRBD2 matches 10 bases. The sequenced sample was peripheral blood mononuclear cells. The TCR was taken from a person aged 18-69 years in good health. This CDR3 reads CASSSRQRGGYEQYF. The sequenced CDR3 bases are TGTGCCAGCAGCTCGCGCCAGCGGGGGGGCTACGAG.